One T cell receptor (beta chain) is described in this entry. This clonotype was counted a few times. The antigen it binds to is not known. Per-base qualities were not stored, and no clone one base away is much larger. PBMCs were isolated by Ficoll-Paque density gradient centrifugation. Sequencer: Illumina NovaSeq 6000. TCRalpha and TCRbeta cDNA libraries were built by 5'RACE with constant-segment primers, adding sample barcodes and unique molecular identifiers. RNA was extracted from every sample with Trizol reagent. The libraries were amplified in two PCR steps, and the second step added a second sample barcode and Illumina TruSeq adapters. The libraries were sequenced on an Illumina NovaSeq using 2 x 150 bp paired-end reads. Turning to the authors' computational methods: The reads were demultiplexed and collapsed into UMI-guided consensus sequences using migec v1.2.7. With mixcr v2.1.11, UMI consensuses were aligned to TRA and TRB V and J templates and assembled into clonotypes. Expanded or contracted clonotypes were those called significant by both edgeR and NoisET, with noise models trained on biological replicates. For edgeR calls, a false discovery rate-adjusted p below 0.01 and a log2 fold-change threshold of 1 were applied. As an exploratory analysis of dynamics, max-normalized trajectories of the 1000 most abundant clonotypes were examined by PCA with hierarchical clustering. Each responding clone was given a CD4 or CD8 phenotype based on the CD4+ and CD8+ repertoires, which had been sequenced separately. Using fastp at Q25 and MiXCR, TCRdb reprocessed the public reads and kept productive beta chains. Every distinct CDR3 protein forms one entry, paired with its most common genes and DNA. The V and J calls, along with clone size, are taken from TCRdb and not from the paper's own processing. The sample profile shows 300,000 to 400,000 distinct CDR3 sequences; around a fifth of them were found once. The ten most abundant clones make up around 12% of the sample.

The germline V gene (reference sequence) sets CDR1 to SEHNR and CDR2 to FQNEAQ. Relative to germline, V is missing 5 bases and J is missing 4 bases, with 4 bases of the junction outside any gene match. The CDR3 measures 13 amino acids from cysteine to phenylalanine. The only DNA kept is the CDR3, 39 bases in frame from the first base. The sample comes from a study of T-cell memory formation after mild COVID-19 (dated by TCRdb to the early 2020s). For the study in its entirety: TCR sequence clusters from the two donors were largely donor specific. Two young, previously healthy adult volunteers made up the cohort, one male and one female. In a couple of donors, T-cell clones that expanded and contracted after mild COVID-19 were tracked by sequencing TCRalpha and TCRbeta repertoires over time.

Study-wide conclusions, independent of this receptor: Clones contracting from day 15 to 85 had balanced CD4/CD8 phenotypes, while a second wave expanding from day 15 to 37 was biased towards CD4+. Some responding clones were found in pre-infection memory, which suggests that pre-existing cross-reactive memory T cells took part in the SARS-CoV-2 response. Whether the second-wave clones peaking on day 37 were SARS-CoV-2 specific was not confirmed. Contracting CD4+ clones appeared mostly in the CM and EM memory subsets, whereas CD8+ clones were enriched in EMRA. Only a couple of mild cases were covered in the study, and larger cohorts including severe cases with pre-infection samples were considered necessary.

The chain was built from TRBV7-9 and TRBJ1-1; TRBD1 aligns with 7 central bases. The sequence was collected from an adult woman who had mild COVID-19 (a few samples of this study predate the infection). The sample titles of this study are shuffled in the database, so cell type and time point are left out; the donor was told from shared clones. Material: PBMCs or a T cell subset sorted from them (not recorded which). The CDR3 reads CASSPWTGTEAFF. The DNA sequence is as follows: TGTGCCAGCAGCCCCTGGACAGGCACTGAAGCTTTCTTT.